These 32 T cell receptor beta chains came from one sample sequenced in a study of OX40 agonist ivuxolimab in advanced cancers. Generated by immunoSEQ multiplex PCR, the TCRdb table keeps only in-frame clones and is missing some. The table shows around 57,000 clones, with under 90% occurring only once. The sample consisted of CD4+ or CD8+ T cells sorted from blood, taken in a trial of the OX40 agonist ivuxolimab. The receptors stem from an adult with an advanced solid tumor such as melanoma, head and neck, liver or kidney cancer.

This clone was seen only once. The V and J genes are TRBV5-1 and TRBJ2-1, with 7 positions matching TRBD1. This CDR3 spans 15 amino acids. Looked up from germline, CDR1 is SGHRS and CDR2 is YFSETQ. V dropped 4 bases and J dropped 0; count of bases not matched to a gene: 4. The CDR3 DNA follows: TGCGCCAGCAGCGAACAGGGGCGCTCCTACAATGAGCAGTTCTTC. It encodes CASSEQGRSYNEQFF.

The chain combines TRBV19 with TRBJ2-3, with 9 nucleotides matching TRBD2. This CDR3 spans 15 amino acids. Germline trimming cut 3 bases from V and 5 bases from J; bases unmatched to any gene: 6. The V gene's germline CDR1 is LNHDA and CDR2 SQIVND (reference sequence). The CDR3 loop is CASSMTAGGIDTQYF. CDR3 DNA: TGTGCCAGTAGTATGACAGCGGGAGGCATAGATACGCAGTATTTT.

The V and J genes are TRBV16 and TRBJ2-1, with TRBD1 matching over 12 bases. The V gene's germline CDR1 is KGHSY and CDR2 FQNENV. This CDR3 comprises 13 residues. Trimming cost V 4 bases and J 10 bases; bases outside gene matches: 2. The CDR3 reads CASSPGTGGEQFF. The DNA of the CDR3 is TGTGCCAGCAGCCCGGGGACAGGGGGCGAGCAGTTCTTC.

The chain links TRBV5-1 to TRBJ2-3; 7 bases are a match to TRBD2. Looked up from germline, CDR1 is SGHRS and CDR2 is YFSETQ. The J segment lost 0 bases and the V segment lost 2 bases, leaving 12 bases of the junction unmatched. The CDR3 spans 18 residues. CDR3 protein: CASSFSQAGRTSTDTQYF. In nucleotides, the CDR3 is TGCGCCAGCAGCTTTTCTCAAGCGGGAAGAACTAGCACAGATACGCAGTATTTT.

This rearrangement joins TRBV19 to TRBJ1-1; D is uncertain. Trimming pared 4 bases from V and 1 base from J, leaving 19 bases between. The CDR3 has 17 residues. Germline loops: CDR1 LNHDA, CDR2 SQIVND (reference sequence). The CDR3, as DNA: TGTGCCAGTAGTACCAAGCGACAAATCTATAGGAACACTGAAGCTTTCTTT. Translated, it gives CASSTKRQIYRNTEAFF.

This CDR3 reads CASSFGDREDSPLHF. CDR3 nucleotides: TGTGCCAGCAGTTTCGGGGACAGGGAGGATTCACCCCTCCACTTT. The chain has TRBV28 and TRBJ1-6; 9 bases map to TRBD1. V shed 3 bases, J shed 8 bases, and the junction held 5 bases outside the gene matches. The CDR3 is made up of 15 amino acids. In germline, CDR1 is MDHEN, CDR2 SYDVKM.

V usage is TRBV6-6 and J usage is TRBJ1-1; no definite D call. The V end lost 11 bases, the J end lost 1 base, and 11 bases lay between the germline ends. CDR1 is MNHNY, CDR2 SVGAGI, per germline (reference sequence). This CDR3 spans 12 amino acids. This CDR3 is CALRPGNTEAFF. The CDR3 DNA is TGTGCCCTTCGCCCGGGGAACACTGAAGCTTTCTTT.

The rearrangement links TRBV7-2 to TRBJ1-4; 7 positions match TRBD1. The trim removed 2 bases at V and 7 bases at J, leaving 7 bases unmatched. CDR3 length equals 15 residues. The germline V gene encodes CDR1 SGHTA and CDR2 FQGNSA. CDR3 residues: CASSLNRDSGEKLFF. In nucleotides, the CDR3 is TGTGCCAGCAGCTTAAACCGGGACAGCGGTGAAAAACTGTTTTTT.

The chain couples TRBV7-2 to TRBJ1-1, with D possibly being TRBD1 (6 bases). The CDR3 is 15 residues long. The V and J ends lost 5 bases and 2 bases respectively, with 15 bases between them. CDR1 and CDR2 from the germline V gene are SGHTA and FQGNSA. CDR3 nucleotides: TGTGCCAGCAGCCGGGCCGCGGGACAAAACACTGAAGCTTTCTTT. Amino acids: CASSRAAGQNTEAFF.

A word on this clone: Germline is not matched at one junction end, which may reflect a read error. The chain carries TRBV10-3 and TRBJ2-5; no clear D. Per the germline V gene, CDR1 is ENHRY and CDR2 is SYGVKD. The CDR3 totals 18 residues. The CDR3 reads CAINESLFTKKEQETQYF. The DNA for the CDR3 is TGTGCCATCAATGAGTCGCTATTTACAAAGAAGGAACAAGAGACCCAGTACTTC.

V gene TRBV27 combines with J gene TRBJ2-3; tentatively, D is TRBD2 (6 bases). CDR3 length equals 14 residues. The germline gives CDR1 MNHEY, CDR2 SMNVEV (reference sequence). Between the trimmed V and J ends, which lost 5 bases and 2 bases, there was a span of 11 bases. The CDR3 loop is CASSTWTNTDTQYF. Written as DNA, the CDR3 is TGTGCCAGCAGTACCTGGACTAACACAGATACGCAGTATTTT.

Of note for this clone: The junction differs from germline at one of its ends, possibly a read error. The CDR3 protein is CASSLNSGAGELFF. The CDR3 coding sequence is TGTGCCAGCAGTTTAAATAGCGGGGCCGGGGAGCTGTTTTTT. V and J are TRBV7-3 and TRBJ2-2; 8 nucleotides align to TRBD2. CDR1 and CDR2 from the germline V gene are SGHTA and FQGTGA. The CDR3 runs 14 residues.

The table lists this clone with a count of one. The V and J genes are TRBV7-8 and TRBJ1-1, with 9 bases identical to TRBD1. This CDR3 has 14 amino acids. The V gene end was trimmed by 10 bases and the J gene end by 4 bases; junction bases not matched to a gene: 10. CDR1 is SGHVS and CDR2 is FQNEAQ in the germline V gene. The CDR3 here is CATRDREYSTEAFF. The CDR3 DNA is TGTGCCACCCGGGACAGGGAGTATAGCACTGAAGCTTTCTTT. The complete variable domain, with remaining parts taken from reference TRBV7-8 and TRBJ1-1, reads GAGVSQSPRYKVAKRGQDVALRCDPISGHVSLFWYQQALGQGPEFLTYFQNEAQLDKSGLPSDRFFAERPEGSVSTLKIQRTQQEDSAVYLCATRDREYSTEAFFGQGTRLTVV.

CDR3 residues: CASSFPGQGANEQFF. Written as DNA, the CDR3 is TGTGCCAGCAGTTTTCCGGGACAGGGGGCTAATGAGCAGTTCTTC. This chain uses TRBV27 with TRBJ2-1; 12 bases fit TRBD1. This CDR3 has 15 residues. The V gene end was trimmed by 3 bases and the J gene end by 7 bases; junction bases not matched to a gene: 4. Germline V gene data show CDR1 as MNHEY and CDR2 as SMNVEV (reference sequence).

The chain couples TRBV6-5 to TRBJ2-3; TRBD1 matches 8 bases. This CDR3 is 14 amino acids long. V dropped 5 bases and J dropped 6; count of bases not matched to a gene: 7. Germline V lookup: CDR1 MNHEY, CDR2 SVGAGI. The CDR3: CASSPTTGADTQYF. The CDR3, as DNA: TGTGCCAGCAGTCCCACGACAGGGGCGGATACGCAGTATTTT.

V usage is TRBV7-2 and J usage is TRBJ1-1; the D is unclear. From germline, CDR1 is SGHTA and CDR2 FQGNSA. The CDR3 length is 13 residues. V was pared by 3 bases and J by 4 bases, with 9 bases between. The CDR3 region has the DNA TGTGCCAGCAGCTTCAACCGGGTCACTGAAGCTTTCTTT. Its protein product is CASSFNRVTEAFF.

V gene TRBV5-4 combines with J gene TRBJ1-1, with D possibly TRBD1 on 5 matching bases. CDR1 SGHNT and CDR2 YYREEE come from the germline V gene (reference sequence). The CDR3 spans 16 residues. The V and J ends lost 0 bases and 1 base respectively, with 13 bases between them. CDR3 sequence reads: CASSLGWGRENTEAFF. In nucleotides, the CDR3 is TGTGCCAGCAGCTTGGGGTGGGGCAGGGAGAACACTGAAGCTTTCTTT.

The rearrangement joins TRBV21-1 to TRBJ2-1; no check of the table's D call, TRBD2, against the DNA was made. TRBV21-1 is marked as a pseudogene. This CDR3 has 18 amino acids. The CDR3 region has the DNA TGTGCCAGCAGCAAAGATAGAGTTCCCGGAGGTATCTACAATGAGCAGTTCTTC. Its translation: CASSKDRVPGGIYNEQFF.

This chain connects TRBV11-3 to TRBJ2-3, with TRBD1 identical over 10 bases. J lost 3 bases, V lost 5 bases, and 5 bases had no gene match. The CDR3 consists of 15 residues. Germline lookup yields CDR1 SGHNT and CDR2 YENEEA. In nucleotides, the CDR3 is TGTGCCAGCAGCACCCGGACAGGGGGTACAGATACGCAGTATTTT. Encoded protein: CASSTRTGGTDTQYF. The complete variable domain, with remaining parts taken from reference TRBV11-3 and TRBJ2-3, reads EAGVVQSPRYKIIEKKQPVAFWCNPISGHNTLYWYLQNLGQGPELLIRYENEEAVDDSQLPKDRFSAERLKGVDSTLKIQPAELGDSAVYLCASSTRTGGTDTQYFGPGTRLTVL.

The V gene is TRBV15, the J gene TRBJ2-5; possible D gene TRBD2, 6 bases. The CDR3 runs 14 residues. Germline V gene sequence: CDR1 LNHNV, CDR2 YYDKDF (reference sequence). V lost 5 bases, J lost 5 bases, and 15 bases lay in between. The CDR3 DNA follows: TGTGCCACCAGCCCCGACGGGAGCTCGGAGACCCAGTACTTC. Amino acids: CATSPDGSSETQYF.

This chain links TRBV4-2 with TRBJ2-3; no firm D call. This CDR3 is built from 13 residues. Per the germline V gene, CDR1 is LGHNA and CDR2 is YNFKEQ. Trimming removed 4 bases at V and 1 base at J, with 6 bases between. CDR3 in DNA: TGTGCCAGCAGCCCCCTACGCACAGATACGCAGTATTTT. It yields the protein CASSPLRTDTQYF.

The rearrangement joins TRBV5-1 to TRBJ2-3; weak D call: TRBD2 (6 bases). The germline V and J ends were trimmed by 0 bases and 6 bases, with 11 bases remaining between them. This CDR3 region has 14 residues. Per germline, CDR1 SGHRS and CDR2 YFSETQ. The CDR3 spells CASSLAGEGDTQYF. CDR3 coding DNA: TGCGCCAGCAGCTTGGCGGGAGAAGGCGATACGCAGTATTTT.

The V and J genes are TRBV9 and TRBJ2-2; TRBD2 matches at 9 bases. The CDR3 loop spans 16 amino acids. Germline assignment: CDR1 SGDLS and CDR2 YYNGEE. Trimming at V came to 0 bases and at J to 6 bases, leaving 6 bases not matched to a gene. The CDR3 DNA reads TGTGCCAGCAGCGTAGAATTTAGCGGGAGAGCCGGGGAGCTGTTTTTT. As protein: CASSVEFSGRAGELFF.

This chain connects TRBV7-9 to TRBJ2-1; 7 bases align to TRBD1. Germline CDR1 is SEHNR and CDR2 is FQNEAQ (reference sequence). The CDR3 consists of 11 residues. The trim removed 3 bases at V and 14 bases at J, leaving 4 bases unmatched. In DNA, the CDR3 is TGTGCCAGCAGCTTCCTAGGGGGCAAGTTCTTC. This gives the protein CASSFLGGKFF.

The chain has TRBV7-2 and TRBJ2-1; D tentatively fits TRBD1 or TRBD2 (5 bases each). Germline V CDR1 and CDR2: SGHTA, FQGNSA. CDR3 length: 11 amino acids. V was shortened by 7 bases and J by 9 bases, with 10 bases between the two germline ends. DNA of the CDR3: TGTGCCAGCACCCTTGGGGGTGAGCAGTTCTTC. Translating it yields CASTLGGEQFF. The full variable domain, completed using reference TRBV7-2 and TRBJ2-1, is GAGVSQSPSNKVTEKGKDVELRCDPISGHTALYWYRQSLGQGLEFLIYFQGNSAPDKSGLPSDRFSAERTGGSVSTLTIQRTQQEDSAVYLCASTLGGEQFFGPGTRLTVL.

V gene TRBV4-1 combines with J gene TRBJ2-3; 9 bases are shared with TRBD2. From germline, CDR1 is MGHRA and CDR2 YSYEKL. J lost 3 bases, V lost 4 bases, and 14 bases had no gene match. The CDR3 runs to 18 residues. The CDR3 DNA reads TGCGCCAGCAGCCCGCGGGGCAAGGCTAGCGGGATTACAGATACGCAGTATTTT. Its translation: CASSPRGKASGITDTQYF.

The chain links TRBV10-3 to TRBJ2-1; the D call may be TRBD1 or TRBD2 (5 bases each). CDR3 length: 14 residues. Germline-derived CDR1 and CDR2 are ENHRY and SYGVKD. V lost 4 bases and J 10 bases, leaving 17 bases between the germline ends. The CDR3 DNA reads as TGTGCCATCAGTGCTGCTAACGGGGCCCCAGAGCAGTTCTTC. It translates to CAISAANGAPEQFF.

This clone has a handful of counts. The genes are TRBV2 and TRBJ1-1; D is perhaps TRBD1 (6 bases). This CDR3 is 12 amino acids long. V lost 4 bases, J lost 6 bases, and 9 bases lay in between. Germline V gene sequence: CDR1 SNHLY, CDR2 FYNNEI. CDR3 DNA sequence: TGTGCCAGCAGTGCTGGACAGTCTGAAGCTTTCTTT. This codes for CASSAGQSEAFF.

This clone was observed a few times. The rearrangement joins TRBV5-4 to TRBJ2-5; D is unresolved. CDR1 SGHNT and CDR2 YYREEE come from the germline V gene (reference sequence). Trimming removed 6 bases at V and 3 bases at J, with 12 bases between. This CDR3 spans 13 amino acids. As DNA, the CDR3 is TGTGCCAGCACACCCCCACGAGAAGAGACCCAGTACTTC. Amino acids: CASTPPREETQYF.

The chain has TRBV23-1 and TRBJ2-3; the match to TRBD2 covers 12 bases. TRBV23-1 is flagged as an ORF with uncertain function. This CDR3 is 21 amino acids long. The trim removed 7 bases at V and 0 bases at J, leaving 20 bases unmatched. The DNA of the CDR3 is TGCGCCAGCACCCGACGTAGCAGACTAGCGGGAGAAGGGGGGAGCACAGATACGCAGTATTTT. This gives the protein CASTRRSRLAGEGGSTDTQYF.

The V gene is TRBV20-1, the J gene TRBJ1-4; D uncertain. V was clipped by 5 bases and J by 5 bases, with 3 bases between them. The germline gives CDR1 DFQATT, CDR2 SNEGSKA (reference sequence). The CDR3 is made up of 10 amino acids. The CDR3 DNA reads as TGCAGTGCTCTAAATGAAAAACTGTTTTTT. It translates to CSALNEKLFF.

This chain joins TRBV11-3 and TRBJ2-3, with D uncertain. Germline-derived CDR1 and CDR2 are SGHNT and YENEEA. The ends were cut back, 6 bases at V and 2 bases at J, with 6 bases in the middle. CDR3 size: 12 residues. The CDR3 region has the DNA TGTGCCAGCAGTTCGGACACAGATACGCAGTATTTT. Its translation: CASSSDTDTQYF.